In this sample, the clone carrying this TCR beta chain turned up a few times. The antigen remains undetermined. The sample comes from a study of T cell repertoires in cytomegalovirus infection. Study at large: Public TCR beta signatures indicated both CMV infection and matching HLA type.

This CDR3 comprises 13 residues. The V end was cut by 5 bases, the J end by 3 bases, with 10 bases between. Study-wide results and limits: CMV-specific TCR beta clonotypes restricted by HLA-C dominated the ex vivo response.

TCRdb re-called the reads through MiXCR, storing one row per CDR3 protein. The top ten hold around 4.1% of the sample, which has 300,000 to 400,000 distinct CDR3 sequences, over 7.5% seen once. The sequenced sample was PBMCs. The sequence was obtained from a human donor in good health (CMV status not recorded). Some clones in this sample may be carry-over from other donors' samples. The chain carries TRBV12-3 or TRBV12-4 and TRBJ1-2; D might be TRBD1 (5 bases). CDR3 residues: CASSNEGYYGYTF. The CDR3 DNA sequence: TGTGCCAGCAGTAACGAGGGGTACTATGGCTACACCTTC.